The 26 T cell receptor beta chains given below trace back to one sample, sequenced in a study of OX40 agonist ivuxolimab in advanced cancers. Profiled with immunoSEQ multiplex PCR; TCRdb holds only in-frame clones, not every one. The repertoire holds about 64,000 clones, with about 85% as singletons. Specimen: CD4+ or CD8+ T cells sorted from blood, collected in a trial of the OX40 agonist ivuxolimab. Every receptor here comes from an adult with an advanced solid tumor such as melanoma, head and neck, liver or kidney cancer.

The CDR3, as DNA: TGTGCCAGCAGCTGGGACAGTCAAGAGACCCAGTACTTC. This codes for CASSWDSQETQYF. The J gene is TRBJ2-5, the V gene TRBV5-6, with 7 bases matching TRBD1. Germline V CDR1 and CDR2: SGHDT, YYEEEE. This CDR3 region has 13 residues. The ends lost 3 bases at V and 2 bases at J; junction bases unmatched: 1.

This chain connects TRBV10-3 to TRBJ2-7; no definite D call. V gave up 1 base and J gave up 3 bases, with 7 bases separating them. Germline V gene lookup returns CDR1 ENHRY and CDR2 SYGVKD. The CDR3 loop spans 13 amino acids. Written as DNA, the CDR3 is TGTGCCATCAGTGAGTTGGGCCTCTACGAGCAGTACTTC. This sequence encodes CAISELGLYEQYF.

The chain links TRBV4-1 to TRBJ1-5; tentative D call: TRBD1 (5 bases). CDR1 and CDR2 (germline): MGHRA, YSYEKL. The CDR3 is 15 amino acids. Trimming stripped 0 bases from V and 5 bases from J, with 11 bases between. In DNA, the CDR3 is TGCGCCAGCAGCCAAGAGGGGCAGCGGGATCAGCCCCAGCATTTT. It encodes CASSQEGQRDQPQHF.

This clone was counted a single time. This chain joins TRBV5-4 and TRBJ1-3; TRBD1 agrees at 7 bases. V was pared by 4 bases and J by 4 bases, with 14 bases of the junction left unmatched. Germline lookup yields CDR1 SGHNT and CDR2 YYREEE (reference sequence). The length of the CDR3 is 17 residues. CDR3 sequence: CASSPGGLRAGGNTIYF. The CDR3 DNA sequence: TGTGCCAGCAGCCCAGGGGGGCTCCGGGCTGGGGGAAACACCATATATTTT. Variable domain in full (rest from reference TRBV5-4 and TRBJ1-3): ETGVTQSPTHLIKTRGQQVTLRCSSQSGHNTVSWYQQALGQGPQFIFQYYREEENGRGNFPPRFSGLQFPNYSSELNVNALELDDSALYLCASSPGGLRAGGNTIYFGEGSWLTVV.

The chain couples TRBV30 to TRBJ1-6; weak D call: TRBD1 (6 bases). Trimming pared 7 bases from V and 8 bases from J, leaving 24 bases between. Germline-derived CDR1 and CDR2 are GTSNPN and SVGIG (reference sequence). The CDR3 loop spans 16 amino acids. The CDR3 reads CASPIRGAGGDSPLHF. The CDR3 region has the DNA TGTGCCTCCCCGATCCGGGGGGCGGGGGGTGATTCACCCCTCCACTTT.

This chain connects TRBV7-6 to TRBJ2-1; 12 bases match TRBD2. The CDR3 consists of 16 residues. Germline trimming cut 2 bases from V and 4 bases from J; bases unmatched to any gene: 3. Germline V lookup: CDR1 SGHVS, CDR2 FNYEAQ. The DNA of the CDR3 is TGTGCCAGCAGCTTACAGACTAGCGGGGGATACAATGAGCAGTTCTTC. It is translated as CASSLQTSGGYNEQFF.

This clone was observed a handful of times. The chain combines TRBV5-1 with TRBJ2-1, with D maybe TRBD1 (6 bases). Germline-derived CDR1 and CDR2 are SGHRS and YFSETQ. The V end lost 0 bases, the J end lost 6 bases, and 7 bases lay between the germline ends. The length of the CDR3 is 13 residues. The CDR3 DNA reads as TGCGCCAGCAGCTTGGACAGGGTCAATGAGCAGTTCTTC. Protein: CASSLDRVNEQFF.

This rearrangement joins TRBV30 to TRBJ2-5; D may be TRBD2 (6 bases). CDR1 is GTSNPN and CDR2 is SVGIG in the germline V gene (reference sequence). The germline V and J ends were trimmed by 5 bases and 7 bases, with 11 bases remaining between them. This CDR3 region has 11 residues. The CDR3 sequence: CAWGLGGTQYF. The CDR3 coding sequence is TGTGCCTGGGGGCTGGGGGGGACCCAGTACTTC.

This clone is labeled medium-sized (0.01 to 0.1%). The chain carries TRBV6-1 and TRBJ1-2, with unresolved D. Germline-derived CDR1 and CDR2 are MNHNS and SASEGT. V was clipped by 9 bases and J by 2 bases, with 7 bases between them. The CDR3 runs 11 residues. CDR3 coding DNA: TGTGCCAGTGAGGAGAACTATGGCTACACCTTC. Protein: CASEENYGYTF.

For the CDR3, the DNA is TGTGCCAGCAGGCCAAACAGGGCCTTAAATGAAAAACTGTTTTTT. Translation gives CASRPNRALNEKLFF. V and J are TRBV6-5 and TRBJ1-4, with a weak D call TRBD1 (6 bases). The CDR3 is 15 residues long. Germline V gene sequence: CDR1 MNHEY, CDR2 SVGAGI. V was cut by 6 bases and J by 5 bases, with 16 bases left in between.

CDR3 region: CASVPEGDINYGYTF. CDR3 DNA: TGTGCCAGCGTCCCCGAGGGAGACATTAACTATGGCTACACCTTC. J is TRBJ1-2 and V is TRBV6-1, with D hard to call. Between the trimmed V and J ends, which lost 8 bases and 1 base, there was a span of 17 bases. Germline CDR1 and CDR2: MNHNS and SASEGT. The CDR3 length is 15 residues.

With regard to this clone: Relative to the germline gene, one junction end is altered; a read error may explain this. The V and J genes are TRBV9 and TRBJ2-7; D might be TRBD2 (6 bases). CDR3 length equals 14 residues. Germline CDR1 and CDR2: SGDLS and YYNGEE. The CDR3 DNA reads TGTGCCAGCAGCCCCCTCCAGGAGGGTTCGAGATTAGACTTC. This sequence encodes CASSPLQEGSRLDF.

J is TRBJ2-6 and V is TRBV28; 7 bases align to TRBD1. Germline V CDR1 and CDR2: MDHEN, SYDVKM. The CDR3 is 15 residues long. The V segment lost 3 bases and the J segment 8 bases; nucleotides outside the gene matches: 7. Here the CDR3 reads CASSFRGTGSNVLTF. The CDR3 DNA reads TGTGCCAGCAGTTTCAGGGGGACGGGGTCCAACGTCCTGACTTTC.

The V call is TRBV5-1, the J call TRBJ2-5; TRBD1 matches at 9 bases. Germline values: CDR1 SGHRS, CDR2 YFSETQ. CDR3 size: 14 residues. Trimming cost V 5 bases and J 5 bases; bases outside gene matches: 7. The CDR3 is CASRLTTGGETQYF. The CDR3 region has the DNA TGCGCCAGCAGGCTTACAACAGGGGGCGAGACCCAGTACTTC.

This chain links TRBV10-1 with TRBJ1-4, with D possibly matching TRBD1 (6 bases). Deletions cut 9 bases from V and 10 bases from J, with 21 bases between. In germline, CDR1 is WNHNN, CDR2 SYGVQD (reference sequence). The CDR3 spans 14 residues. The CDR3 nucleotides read TGCGCCAGAGAACCGGGACATGGATATCTAAAACTGTTTTTT. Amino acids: CAREPGHGYLKLFF.

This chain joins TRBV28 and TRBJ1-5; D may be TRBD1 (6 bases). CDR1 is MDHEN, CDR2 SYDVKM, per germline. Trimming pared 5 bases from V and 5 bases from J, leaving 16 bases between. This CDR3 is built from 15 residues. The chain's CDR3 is CASSPDRDNYQPQHF. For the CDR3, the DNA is TGTGCCAGCAGTCCCGATAGGGACAACTATCAGCCCCAGCATTTT.

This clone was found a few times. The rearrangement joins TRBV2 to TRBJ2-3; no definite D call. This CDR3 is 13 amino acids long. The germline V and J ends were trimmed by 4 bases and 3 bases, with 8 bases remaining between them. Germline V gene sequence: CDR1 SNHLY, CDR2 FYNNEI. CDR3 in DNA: TGTGCCAGCAGTGCCGATCTGACAGATACGCAGTATTTT. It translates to CASSADLTDTQYF. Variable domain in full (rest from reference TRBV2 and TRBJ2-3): EPEVTQTPSHQVTQMGQEVILRCVPISNHLYFYWYRQILGQKVEFLVSFYNNEISEKSEIFDDQFSVERPDGSNFTLKIRSTKLEDSAMYFCASSADLTDTQYFGPGTRLTVL.

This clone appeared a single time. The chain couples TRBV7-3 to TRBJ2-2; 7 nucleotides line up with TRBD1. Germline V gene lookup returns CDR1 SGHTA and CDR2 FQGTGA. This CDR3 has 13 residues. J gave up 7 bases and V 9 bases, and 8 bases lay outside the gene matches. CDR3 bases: TGTGCCAGTTCGAGACAGGGTTTCGGGGAGCTGTTTTTT. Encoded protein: CASSRQGFGELFF. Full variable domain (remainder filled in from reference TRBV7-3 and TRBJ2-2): GAGVSQTPSNKVTEKGKYVELRCDPISGHTALYWYRQSLGQGPEFLIYFQGTGAADDSGLPNDRFFAVRPEGSVSTLKIQRTERGDSAVYLCASSRQGFGELFFGEGSRLTVL.

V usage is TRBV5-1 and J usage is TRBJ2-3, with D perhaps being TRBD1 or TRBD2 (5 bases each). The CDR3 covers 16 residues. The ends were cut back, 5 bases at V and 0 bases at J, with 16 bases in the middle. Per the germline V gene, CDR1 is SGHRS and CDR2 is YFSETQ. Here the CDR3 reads CASSSSGTASTDTQYF. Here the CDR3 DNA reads TGCGCCAGCAGTTCGTCCGGGACGGCTAGCACAGATACGCAGTATTTT.

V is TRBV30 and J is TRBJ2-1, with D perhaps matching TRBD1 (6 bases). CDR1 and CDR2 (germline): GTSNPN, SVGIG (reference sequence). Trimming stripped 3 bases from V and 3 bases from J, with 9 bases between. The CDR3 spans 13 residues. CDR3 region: CAWSPDSYNEQFF. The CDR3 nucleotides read TGTGCCTGGAGCCCGGACAGCTACAATGAGCAGTTCTTC.

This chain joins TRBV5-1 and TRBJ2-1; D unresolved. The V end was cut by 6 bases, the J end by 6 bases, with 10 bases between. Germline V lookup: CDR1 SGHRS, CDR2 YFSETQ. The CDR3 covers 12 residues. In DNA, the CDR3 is TGCGCCAGCACCACGGTGGGCAATGAGCAGTTCTTC. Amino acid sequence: CASTTVGNEQFF.

CDR3 loop: CASSLGGTADTQYF. The CDR3 region has the DNA TGTGCCAGCAGCTTGGGCGGGACTGCAGATACGCAGTATTTT. V and J are TRBV5-6 and TRBJ2-3; D perhaps matches TRBD2 (6 bases). The CDR3 loop spans 14 amino acids. Germline CDR1 and CDR2: SGHDT and YYEEEE. V lost 0 bases, J lost 4 bases, and 9 bases lay in between.

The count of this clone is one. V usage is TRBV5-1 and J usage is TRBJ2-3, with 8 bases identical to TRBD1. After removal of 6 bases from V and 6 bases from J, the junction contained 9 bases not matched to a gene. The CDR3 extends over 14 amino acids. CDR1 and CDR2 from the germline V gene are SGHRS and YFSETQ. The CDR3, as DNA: TGCGCCAGCACCCGGGACAGGCCACCCGATACGCAGTATTTT. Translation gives CASTRDRPPDTQYF.

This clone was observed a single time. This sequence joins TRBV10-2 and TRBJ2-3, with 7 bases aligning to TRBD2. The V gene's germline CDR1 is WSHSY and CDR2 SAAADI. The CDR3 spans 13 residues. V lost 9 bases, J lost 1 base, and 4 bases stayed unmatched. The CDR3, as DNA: TGCGCCAGTTTAACTAGCGGCACAGATACGCAGTATTTT. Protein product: CASLTSGTDTQYF.

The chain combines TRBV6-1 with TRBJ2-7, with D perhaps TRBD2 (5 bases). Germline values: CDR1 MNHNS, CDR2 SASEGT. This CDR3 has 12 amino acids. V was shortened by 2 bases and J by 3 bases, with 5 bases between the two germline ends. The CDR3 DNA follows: TGTGCCAGCAGTGAACGGGGCTACGAGCAGTACTTC. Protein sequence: CASSERGYEQYF.

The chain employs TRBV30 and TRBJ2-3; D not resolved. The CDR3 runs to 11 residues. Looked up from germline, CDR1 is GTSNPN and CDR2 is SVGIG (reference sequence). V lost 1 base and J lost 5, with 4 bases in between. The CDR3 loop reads CAWSEGDTQYF. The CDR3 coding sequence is TGTGCCTGGAGTGAGGGAGATACGCAGTATTTT.